This T cell receptor beta chain was obtained from a study of vaccination effects on CD4 cells after COVID-19. Study-level information: Everyone in the study got two shots of either the BNT162b2 or mRNA-1273 vaccine. Study outcomes and limitations: Marked clonal contraction of both clone types appeared late after vaccination. Only a few convalescent patients and no early post-infection timepoints featured in the study.

This clone was recorded only once. Antigen: not known. The protocol was immunoSEQ multiplex PCR, while the TCRdb copy is restricted to in-frame clones and leaves out a portion. Of around 23,000 clones in the sample, more than 70% were seen once. Peptide-pool stimulation followed by sequencing identified expanded antigen-specific CD4+ clonotypes in the ViraFEST assay. Following 10 days of culture, CD4+ T cells were isolated. Testing of the vaccine recipients showed negative nucleocapsid antibodies and no prior SARS-CoV-2 infection. Peptides at around 9.9 ug/ml and IL-2 at 10 IU/ml were added to 2 million or so PBMC per well. The CDR3 has 17 amino acids. V lost 4 bases to trimming and J lost 1 base; unmatched junction nucleotides: 6. Germline loops: CDR1 LNHDA, CDR2 SQIVND (reference sequence).

Material: CD4+ T cells from PBMCs cultured with HCoV-NL63 spike peptides, obtained before COVID-19 vaccination. This sequence was found in a human donor who received a COVID-19 vaccine. The rearrangement joins TRBV19 to TRBJ2-6; 8 nucleotides line up with TRBD1. In DNA, the CDR3 is TGTGCCAGTAGTAGGCAGGGGGCGCGGTCTGGGGCCAACGTCCTGACTTTC. As protein: CASSRQGARSGANVLTF.